A single sample is the source of the 30 T cell receptor beta chains below, sequenced in a study of CD8 T cells in Susac syndrome. When the RNA was reverse transcribed, random hexamers were used with an input of about 0.45 to 1 ug. TCRdb analysed the immunoSEQ multiplex PCR reads with MiXCR anew, one entry per CDR3 protein. The table has more than 100,000 distinct CDR3 sequences, roughly 96% seen once. The sequencing sample was made of CD4+ T cells from PBMCs. These TCRs come from a human donor in good health.

The chain recombines TRBV5-4 with TRBJ2-3, with D tentatively TRBD1 (5 bases). This CDR3 contains 16 residues. Deletions cut 0 bases from V and 0 bases from J, with 11 bases between. Germline values: CDR1 SGHNT, CDR2 YYREEE (reference sequence). The CDR3, as DNA: TGTGCCAGCAGCTTGGCCAGTGCAGGGAGCACAGATACGCAGTATTTT. Translating gives CASSLASAGSTDTQYF.

The chain uses TRBV28 and TRBJ2-7; a possible D gene is TRBD2 (6 bases). The CDR3 is 13 residues long. Germline V gene sequence: CDR1 MDHEN, CDR2 SYDVKM. The germline V and J ends were trimmed by 4 bases and 5 bases, with 12 bases remaining between them. DNA of the CDR3: TGTGCCAGCAGTTGGCATGGCGGGGACGAGCAGTACTTC. Its protein is CASSWHGGDEQYF.

The J gene is TRBJ2-1, the V gene TRBV5-1; possibly TRBD2 for D (5 bases). Germline V gene sequence: CDR1 SGHRS, CDR2 YFSETQ. CDR3 length: 14 amino acids. Trimming took off 2 bases at V and 5 bases at J, with 11 bases between the two ends. In DNA, the CDR3 is TGCGCCAGCAGCTTAGCTAGCTACAACAATGAGCAGTTCTTC. Translation: CASSLASYNNEQFF.

This rearrangement joins TRBV2 to TRBJ2-5; 8 bases align to TRBD1. V lost 7 bases, J lost 1 base, and 8 bases stayed unmatched. There are 15 residues in the CDR3. Germline loops: CDR1 SNHLY, CDR2 FYNNEI. CDR3 region: CASTQGATTQETQYF. The CDR3 bases are TGTGCCAGCACCCAGGGGGCGACTACCCAAGAGACCCAGTACTTC.

The rearrangement uses TRBV6-2 or TRBV6-3 and TRBJ2-1; TRBD2 matches 8 bases. This CDR3 comprises 15 residues. J lost 6 bases, V lost 5 bases, and 9 bases had no gene match. Germline V gene data show CDR1 as MNHEY and CDR2 as SVGEGT. CDR3 coding DNA: TGTGCCAGCAGTCGCCGGGAGGGCCGGGTCAATGAGCAGTTCTTC. Its protein product is CASSRREGRVNEQFF.

This sequence joins TRBV7-9 and TRBJ1-2, with D perhaps TRBD1 (5 bases). CDR1 and CDR2 from the germline V gene are SEHNR and FQNEAQ (reference sequence). Trimming took off 5 bases at V and 8 bases at J, with 15 bases between the two ends. There are 13 residues in the CDR3. The CDR3 loop is CASSRTQGEGYTF. DNA of the CDR3: TGTGCCAGCAGCCGGACCCAAGGGGAGGGCTACACCTTC.

The chain employs TRBV7-2 and TRBJ2-3; 9 bases align to TRBD2. CDR1 SGHTA and CDR2 FQGNSA come from the germline V gene. This CDR3 comprises 15 residues. Unmatched junction bases numbered 5, after V lost 1 base and J lost 6 bases. CDR3 sequence (DNA): TGTGCCAGCAGCTTAGGTAGCGGGAGTTTCGATACGCAGTATTTT. This gives the protein CASSLGSGSFDTQYF.

This clonotype was detected once. The V call is TRBV2, the J call TRBJ2-7; 14 bases line up with TRBD2. The CDR3 extends over 19 amino acids. V gave up 6 bases and J gave up 4 bases; unmatched junction bases: 17. Germline values: CDR1 SNHLY, CDR2 FYNNEI. The CDR3 sequence: CASRPDPGLAGARYYEQYF. The CDR3 DNA reads TGTGCCAGCAGACCCGATCCGGGACTAGCGGGAGCAAGATATTACGAGCAGTACTTC.

The V call is TRBV2, the J call TRBJ2-3, with a tentative D call TRBD1 (5 bases). Germline CDR1 SNHLY, CDR2 FYNNEI. Trimming removed 6 bases from V and 3 bases from J, with 13 bases in between. This CDR3 spans 14 amino acids. The CDR3 loop reads CASSILGVTDTQYF. CDR3 nucleotide sequence: TGTGCCAGCAGCATCTTAGGGGTGACAGATACGCAGTATTTT.

The rearrangement links TRBV6-1 to TRBJ2-3, with 7 bases matching TRBD1. The CDR3 runs to 18 residues. Germline V gives CDR1 MNHNS, CDR2 SASEGT. J gave up 6 bases and V 2 bases, and 17 bases lay outside the gene matches. Here the CDR3 reads CASSERGPGHTRGDTQYF. In DNA form, the CDR3 reads TGTGCCAGCAGTGAAAGGGGGCCGGGACACACAAGAGGGGATACGCAGTATTTT.

The V and J genes are TRBV24-1 and TRBJ1-5; D unresolved. The CDR3 sequence is 12 residues long. The germline CDR1 and CDR2 sequences are KGHDR and SFDVKD. The V end lost 3 bases, the J end lost 6 bases, and 5 bases lay between the germline ends. The DNA of the CDR3 is TGTGCCACCAGTGATGACATTCAGCCCCAGCATTTT. This sequence encodes CATSDDIQPQHF.

This clonotype has just one count. The J gene is TRBJ2-1, the V gene TRBV6-1; 10 bases are shared with TRBD2. V trimming: 7 bases; J trimming: 5 bases; junction bases outside the gene matches: 5. The CDR3 covers 14 residues. Germline CDR1 and CDR2: MNHNS and SASEGT. CDR3 loop: CASNIAGGDNEQFF. Here the CDR3 DNA reads TGTGCCAGCAATATAGCGGGAGGCGACAATGAGCAGTTCTTC.

This chain links TRBV5-1 with TRBJ1-1; D remains unclear. CDR1 is SGHRS and CDR2 is YFSETQ in the germline V gene. V dropped 0 bases and J dropped 1 base, with 7 bases sitting between them. This CDR3 region has 14 residues. CDR3 sequence (DNA): TGCGCCAGCAGCTTGGCCCCTCCGAACACTGAAGCTTTCTTT. Residues: CASSLAPPNTEAFF.

The chain joins TRBV27 to TRBJ2-5; 14 nucleotides align to TRBD2. This CDR3 spans 18 amino acids. V trimming: 5 bases; J trimming: 2 bases; junction bases outside the gene matches: 10. The germline V gene has CDR1 MNHEY and CDR2 SMNVEV (reference sequence). DNA of the CDR3: TGTGCCAGCAGTCTAAGTTGGACTAGCGGGAGGAGGCAAGAGACCCAGTACTTC. It yields the protein CASSLSWTSGRRQETQYF.

The rearrangement joins TRBV3-1 to TRBJ2-1; D unresolved. The CDR3 sequence is 15 residues long. The V gene lost 0 bases and the J gene lost 1 base, with 7 bases spanning the gap. CDR1 and CDR2 from the germline V gene are LGHDT and YNNKEL (reference sequence). The CDR3 reads CASSQDLASYNEQFF. Written as DNA, the CDR3 is TGTGCCAGCAGCCAAGACTTGGCTTCCTACAATGAGCAGTTCTTC.

This chain's CDR3 is CSVEDRGTSGKFRGYEQYF. The DNA of the CDR3 is TGCAGCGTTGAAGATCGGGGGACTAGCGGGAAGTTTAGGGGGTACGAGCAGTACTTC. The rearrangement joins TRBV29-1 to TRBJ2-7; 13 bases map to TRBD2. From germline, CDR1 is SQVTM and CDR2 ANQGSEA. Unmatched junction bases numbered 15, after V lost 0 bases and J lost 4 bases. The CDR3 consists of 19 residues.

V usage is TRBV7-2 and J usage is TRBJ2-7; 7 bases line up with TRBD1. CDR1 and CDR2 (germline): SGHTA, FQGNSA. Trimming took 5 bases from V and 0 from J; bases not matched to a gene: 7. The CDR3 extends over 15 amino acids. CDR3 residues: CASSHWGQISYEQYF. The CDR3 region has the DNA TGTGCCAGCAGCCACTGGGGACAGATCTCCTACGAGCAGTACTTC.

This clonotype was recorded once. The CDR3 sequence is CASRDRVGYEQYF. CDR3 DNA: TGTGCCAGCCGGGACAGGGTCGGATACGAGCAGTACTTC. The chain is built from TRBV12-3 or TRBV12-4 and TRBJ2-7; 9 bases are a match to TRBD1. The CDR3 covers 13 residues. The V and J ends lost 8 bases and 4 bases, in that order; junction bases with no gene match: 6.

The chain recombines TRBV7-9 with TRBJ2-1; 12 bases are a match to TRBD2. Germline trimming cut 0 bases from V and 8 bases from J; bases unmatched to any gene: 8. The CDR3 totals 17 residues. Germline V gene sequence: CDR1 SEHNR, CDR2 FQNEAQ (reference sequence). The CDR3 DNA is TGTGCCAGCAGCTTAGCGAAGACTAGCGGGAGAGAGGATGAGCAGTTCTTC. This sequence encodes CASSLAKTSGREDEQFF.

The chain links TRBV29-1 to TRBJ2-3; the D call may be TRBD1 or TRBD2 (6 bases each). The CDR3 length is 12 residues. The V end was cut by 5 bases, the J end by 6 bases, with 12 bases between. The germline V gene has CDR1 SQVTM and CDR2 ANQGSEA. CDR3 bases: TGCAGCGTTTTGGGGGGACACGATACGCAGTATTTT. It codes for CSVLGGHDTQYF.

The CDR3 spells CSAPREGSNTGELFF. In nucleotides, the CDR3 is TGCAGTGCCCCCCGGGAGGGTAGCAACACCGGGGAGCTGTTTTTT. The chain links TRBV20-1 to TRBJ2-2; TRBD2 aligns across 8 bases. The CDR3 length is 15 residues. Germline V gene sequence: CDR1 DFQATT, CDR2 SNEGSKA (reference sequence). Trimming took 6 bases from V and 2 from J; bases not matched to a gene: 8.

The chain employs TRBV30 and TRBJ1-1; maybe TRBD1 (5 bases). Germline V gene data show CDR1 as GTSNPN and CDR2 as SVGIG (reference sequence). With 2 bases removed from V and 8 bases from J, the gap between germline ends came to 9 bases. The CDR3 has 11 residues. This chain's CDR3 is CAWSRQSEAFF. In nucleotides, the CDR3 is TGTGCCTGGAGTCGACAGTCCGAAGCTTTCTTT.

The chain combines TRBV10-3 with TRBJ1-5; 7 bases match TRBD1. V was clipped by 4 bases and J by 4 bases; unmatched bases: 7. The germline V gene has CDR1 ENHRY and CDR2 SYGVKD. CDR3 length: 15 amino acids. The CDR3 region is CAISGGQAPNQPQHF. In DNA form, the CDR3 reads TGTGCCATCAGTGGCGGACAGGCCCCAAATCAGCCCCAGCATTTT.

The chain has TRBV30 and TRBJ1-2; D is undetermined. Germline V gene data show CDR1 as GTSNPN and CDR2 as SVGIG (reference sequence). V gave up 0 bases and J gave up 8 bases, with 13 bases separating them. This CDR3 spans 13 amino acids. The CDR3: CAWSVAGNGGYTF. The CDR3 nucleotides read TGTGCCTGGAGTGTAGCTGGGAACGGCGGCTACACCTTC.

The chain has TRBV12-3 or TRBV12-4 and TRBJ1-4; possible D gene TRBD1, 6 bases. V lost 2 bases to trimming and J lost 6 bases, with 10 bases between them. This CDR3 contains 14 residues. Here the CDR3 reads CASSLRGADEKLFF. The CDR3 DNA sequence: TGTGCCAGCAGTTTAAGGGGGGCGGATGAAAAACTGTTTTTT.

The V and J genes are TRBV19 and TRBJ1-3; D ambiguous. The CDR3 consists of 17 residues. Trimming shortened V by 2 bases and J by 0 bases, and 14 bases separated the two germline ends. Germline loops: CDR1 LNHDA, CDR2 SQIVND (reference sequence). The CDR3: CASSIRVNQFSGNTIYF. The CDR3 nucleotides are TGTGCCAGTAGTATACGAGTGAATCAATTCTCTGGAAACACCATATATTTT.

CDR3 amino acids: CASSQGWQLSSYEQYF. The CDR3, as DNA: TGCGCCAGCAGCCAAGGGTGGCAACTTTCCTCCTACGAGCAGTACTTC. The rearrangement joins TRBV4-1 to TRBJ2-7; D not certain. V was cut by 1 base and J by 0 bases, with 13 bases left in between. This CDR3 is 16 amino acids long. Per germline, CDR1 MGHRA and CDR2 YSYEKL.

This chain connects TRBV5-1 to TRBJ2-1; D unclear. The length of the CDR3 is 13 residues. Trimming stripped 0 bases from V and 8 bases from J, with 9 bases between. Germline CDR1 is SGHRS and CDR2 is YFSETQ. The chain's CDR3 is CASSLAADDEQFF. The CDR3 DNA is TGCGCCAGCAGCTTGGCCGCGGACGATGAGCAGTTCTTC.

The chain employs TRBV3-1 and TRBJ2-5; 11 bases map to TRBD2. The ends lost 6 bases at V and 4 bases at J; junction bases unmatched: 4. The CDR3 loop spans 14 amino acids. The germline V gene has CDR1 LGHDT and CDR2 YNNKEL (reference sequence). The CDR3: CASRTSGSGETQYF. CDR3 nucleotide sequence: TGTGCCAGCAGAACTAGCGGGAGTGGAGAGACCCAGTACTTC.

The J gene is TRBJ2-5, the V gene TRBV7-2; D remains ambiguous. The V gene's germline CDR1 is SGHTA and CDR2 FQGNSA. This CDR3 has 13 residues. V was pared by 5 bases and J by 2 bases, with 9 bases between. Written as DNA, the CDR3 is TGTGCCAGCAGCCCTTACACACAAGAGACCCAGTACTTC. This gives the protein CASSPYTQETQYF.